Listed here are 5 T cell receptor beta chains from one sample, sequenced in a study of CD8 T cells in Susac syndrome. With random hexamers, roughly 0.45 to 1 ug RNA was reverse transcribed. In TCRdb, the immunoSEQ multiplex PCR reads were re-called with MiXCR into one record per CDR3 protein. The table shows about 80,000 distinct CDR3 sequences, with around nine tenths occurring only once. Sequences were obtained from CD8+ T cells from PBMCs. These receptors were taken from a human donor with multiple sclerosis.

The chain's CDR3 is CASTRVNTGELFF. The CDR3 coding sequence is TGTGCCAGTACAAGGGTGAACACCGGGGAGCTGTTTTTT. The chain joins TRBV19 to TRBJ2-2; D is uncertain. The CDR3 loop spans 13 amino acids. CDR1 and CDR2 from the germline V gene are LNHDA and SQIVND (reference sequence). Deletions cut 7 bases from V and 1 base from J, with 7 bases between.

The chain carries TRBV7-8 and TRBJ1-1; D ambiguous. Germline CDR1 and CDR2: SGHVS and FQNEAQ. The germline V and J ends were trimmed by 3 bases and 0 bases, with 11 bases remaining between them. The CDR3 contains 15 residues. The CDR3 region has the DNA TGTGCCAGCAGCTTTCATCCAGCTATGAACACTGAAGCTTTCTTT. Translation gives CASSFHPAMNTEAFF.

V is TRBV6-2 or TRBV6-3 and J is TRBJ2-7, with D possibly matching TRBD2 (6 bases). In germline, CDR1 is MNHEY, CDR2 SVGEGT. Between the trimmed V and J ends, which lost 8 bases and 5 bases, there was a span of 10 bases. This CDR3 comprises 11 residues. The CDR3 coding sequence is TGTGCCAGCGTTTCGGGGGACGAGCAGTACTTC. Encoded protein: CASVSGDEQYF.

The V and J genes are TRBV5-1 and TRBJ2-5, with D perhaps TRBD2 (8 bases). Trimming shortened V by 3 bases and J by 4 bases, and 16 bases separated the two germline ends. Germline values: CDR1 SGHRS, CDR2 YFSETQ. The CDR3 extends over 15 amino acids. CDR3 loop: CASSSDSGTVETQYF. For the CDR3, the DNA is TGCGCCAGCAGCTCCGATAGCGGGACAGTAGAGACCCAGTACTTC.

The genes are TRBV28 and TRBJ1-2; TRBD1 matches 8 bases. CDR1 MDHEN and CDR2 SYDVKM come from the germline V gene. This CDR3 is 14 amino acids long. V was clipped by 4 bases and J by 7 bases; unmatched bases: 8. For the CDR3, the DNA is TGTGCCAGCAGTTCGGGACAGGTTGTGGCTGGCTACACCTTC. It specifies CASSSGQVVAGYTF.